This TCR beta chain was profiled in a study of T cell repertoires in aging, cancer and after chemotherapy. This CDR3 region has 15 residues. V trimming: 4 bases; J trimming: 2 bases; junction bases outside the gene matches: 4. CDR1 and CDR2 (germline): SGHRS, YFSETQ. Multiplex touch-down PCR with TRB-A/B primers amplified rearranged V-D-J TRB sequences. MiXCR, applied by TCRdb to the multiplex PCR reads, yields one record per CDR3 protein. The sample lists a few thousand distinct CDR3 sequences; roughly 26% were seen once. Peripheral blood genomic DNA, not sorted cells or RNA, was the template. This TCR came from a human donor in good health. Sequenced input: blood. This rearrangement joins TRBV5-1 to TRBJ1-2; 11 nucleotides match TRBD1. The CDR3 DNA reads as TGCGCCAGCAGCGCCGGGGACAGGGGGAACTATGGCTACACCTTC. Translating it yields CASSAGDRGNYGYTF.